These 18 T cell receptor beta chains came from one sample sequenced in a study of T cell responses to AZD1222 COVID-19 vaccine. Sequencing used immunoSEQ multiplex PCR; TCRdb keeps in-frame clones, though not all of them. The sample includes 140,000 to 150,000 clones, roughly 92% of them seen just once. The sample consisted of peripheral blood, taken on day 0 of AZD1222 vaccination. Receptors were obtained from an adult in good health.

V is TRBV29-1 and J is TRBJ2-1; TRBD2 aligns across 15 bases. The length of the CDR3 is 17 residues. Trimming took 1 base from V and 5 from J; bases not matched to a gene: 6. The germline CDR1 and CDR2 sequences are SQVTM and ANQGSEA. As DNA, the CDR3 is TGCAGCGTTGAAGGGACTAGCGGGAGGGCCAGGGACAATGAGCAGTTCTTC. Encoded protein: CSVEGTSGRARDNEQFF.

This chain connects TRBV4-1 to TRBJ2-2; tentative D call: TRBD1 (6 bases). In germline, CDR1 is MGHRA, CDR2 YSYEKL. The CDR3 loop spans 15 amino acids. Between the trimmed V and J ends, which lost 4 bases and 0 bases, there was a span of 9 bases. CDR3 sequence: CASSLGTSNTGELFF. The CDR3 DNA follows: TGCGCCAGCAGCCTCGGGACATCGAACACCGGGGAGCTGTTTTTT.

CDR3: CASSQLIPRSGRVLETQYF. The CDR3 DNA follows: TGTGCCAGCAGCCAACTCATCCCCAGGAGCGGGAGGGTCTTAGAGACCCAGTACTTC. The chain uses TRBV3-1 (or the pseudogene TRBV3-2) and TRBJ2-5; 10 nucleotides align to TRBD2. In germline, CDR1 is LGHDT, CDR2 YNNKEL (reference sequence). V lost 2 bases to trimming and J lost 4 bases; unmatched junction nucleotides: 16. This CDR3 spans 19 amino acids.

This chain connects TRBV9 to TRBJ1-6; TRBD1 matches 8 bases. The germline gives CDR1 SGDLS, CDR2 YYNGEE. The CDR3 length is 14 residues. Trimming took 5 bases from V and 9 from J; bases not matched to a gene: 7. The CDR3 loop reads CASSLQGVGSPLHF. The DNA for the CDR3 is TGTGCCAGCAGTTTACAGGGGGTCGGTTCACCCCTCCACTTT.

The chain recombines TRBV14 with TRBJ1-6; D is ambiguous. Germline CDR1 and CDR2: SGHDN and FVKESK. Trimming took 4 bases from V and 13 from J, leaving 17 bases between them. The CDR3 runs 14 residues. The CDR3 sequence is CASSPRPILAPLHF. DNA for the CDR3: TGTGCCAGCAGCCCCCGGCCTATCTTGGCGCCCCTCCACTTT.

The chain is built from TRBV12-5 and TRBJ2-7; perhaps TRBD1 as D (6 bases). The CDR3 totals 16 residues. V gave up 0 bases and J gave up 3 bases, with 15 bases separating them. CDR1 is LGHNT, CDR2 FRNRAP, per germline. The DNA of the CDR3 is TGTGCTAGTGGTTTGGTACTGGGGCAGGGGATCTACGAGCAGTACTTC. This translates into CASGLVLGQGIYEQYF. Filled out from reference TRBV12-5 and TRBJ2-7, the complete variable domain reads DARVTQTPRHKVTEMGQEVTMRCQPILGHNTVFWYRQTMMQGLELLAYFRNRAPLDDSGMPKDRFSAEMPDATLATLKIQPSEPRDSAVYFCASGLVLGQGIYEQYFGPGTRLTVT.

This CDR3 reads CASSFGVGSYQPQHF. The CDR3, as DNA: TGTGCCAGCAGCTTTGGGGTAGGATCTTATCAGCCCCAGCATTTT. V usage is TRBV5-6 and J usage is TRBJ1-5; D ambiguous. Per the germline V gene, CDR1 is SGHDT and CDR2 is YYEEEE. The V gene lost 2 bases and the J gene lost 5 bases, with 14 bases spanning the gap. This CDR3 is built from 15 residues.

This chain joins TRBV29-1 and TRBJ2-1; possible D gene TRBD2, 5 bases. This CDR3 spans 17 amino acids. The V gene's germline CDR1 is SQVTM and CDR2 ANQGSEA. V gave up 1 base and J gave up 0 bases, with 16 bases separating them. CDR3 protein: CSVEGERAVYSYNEQFF. CDR3 DNA sequence: TGCAGCGTTGAAGGTGAACGAGCGGTTTACTCCTACAATGAGCAGTTCTTC.

This chain uses TRBV30 with TRBJ1-4, with D hard to call. The CDR3 sequence is 12 residues long. V lost 2 bases to trimming and J lost 5 bases, with 6 bases between them. Germline values: CDR1 GTSNPN, CDR2 SVGIG (reference sequence). CDR3 region: CAWSSLNEKLFF. The CDR3 nucleotides are TGTGCCTGGAGTAGCCTGAATGAAAAACTGTTTTTT. Full variable domain (remainder filled in from reference TRBV30 and TRBJ1-4): SQTIHQWPATLVQPVGSPLSLECTVEGTSNPNLYWYRQAAGRGLQLLFYSVGIGQISSEVPQNLSASRPQDRQFILSSKKLLLSDSGFYLCAWSSLNEKLFFGSGTQLSVL.

The V and J genes are TRBV10-3 and TRBJ2-7; 9 nucleotides match TRBD2. CDR3 length: 14 amino acids. Germline V gene data show CDR1 as ENHRY and CDR2 as SYGVKD. V was pared by 8 bases and J by 1 base, with 6 bases of the junction left unmatched. CDR3 nucleotide sequence: TGTGCCATCCTGCGGACTAGCGATTCCTACGAGCAGTACTTC. It codes for CAILRTSDSYEQYF.

The chain couples TRBV29-1 to TRBJ2-3, with D hard to call. Germline V CDR1 and CDR2: SQVTM, ANQGSEA. The CDR3 consists of 14 residues. V lost 7 bases and J lost 3, with 17 bases in between. CDR3 sequence reads: CSGGNTLSTDTQYF. The CDR3 DNA reads as TGCAGCGGCGGTAACACCCTTAGTACAGATACGCAGTATTTT.

The chain uses TRBV19 and TRBJ1-5; possibly TRBD1 for D (5 bases). The germline V gene has CDR1 LNHDA and CDR2 SQIVND (reference sequence). V was pared by 5 bases and J by 5 bases, with 16 bases between. The CDR3 loop spans 15 amino acids. CDR3 sequence reads: CASSPRTNLHQPQHF. Written as DNA, the CDR3 is TGTGCCAGTAGTCCGCGGACAAATCTCCATCAGCCCCAGCATTTT.

CDR3 nucleotides: TGCAGTGCTAGTAGTGTGAGCGGGAGGAGGGATGAGCAGTTCTTC. It encodes CSASSVSGRRDEQFF. This chain connects TRBV20-1 to TRBJ2-1, with TRBD2 matching over 9 bases. This CDR3 comprises 15 residues. V shed 3 bases, J shed 8 bases, and the junction held 11 bases outside the gene matches. Germline V gene lookup returns CDR1 DFQATT and CDR2 SNEGSKA (reference sequence).

The rearrangement links TRBV3-1 (or the pseudogene TRBV3-2) to TRBJ1-2; TRBD1 is a possible D gene (5 bases). The CDR3 extends over 14 amino acids. Trimming left V 5 bases short and J 4 bases short, with 14 bases between. Per the germline V gene, CDR1 is LGHDT and CDR2 is YNNKEL (reference sequence). The CDR3 DNA sequence: TGTGCCAGCAGCTCACGGGGAGGGACCTATGGCTACACCTTC. Its translation is CASSSRGGTYGYTF.

V gene TRBV2 combines with J gene TRBJ1-1; 7 bases line up with TRBD1. CDR3 length equals 14 residues. Germline-derived CDR1 and CDR2 are SNHLY and FYNNEI. The V and J ends lost 4 bases and 3 bases, in that order; junction bases with no gene match: 5. CDR3 DNA sequence: TGTGCCAGCAGTGTAGGGGGCCGGTACACTGAAGCTTTCTTT. Translated: CASSVGGRYTEAFF.

The CDR3 region is CASSEPNGGRDSTDTQYF. The CDR3 bases are TGTGCCAGCAGTGAGCCCAACGGGGGGCGGGATAGCACAGATACGCAGTATTTT. The V and J genes are TRBV25-1 and TRBJ2-3; perhaps TRBD2 as D (7 bases). Germline V lookup: CDR1 MGHDK, CDR2 SYGVNS. V dropped 3 bases and J dropped 0 bases, with 19 bases sitting between them. The CDR3 contains 18 residues.

This chain joins TRBV7-3 and TRBJ2-1; D may be TRBD1 (6 bases). V lost 3 bases and J 5 bases, leaving 20 bases between the germline ends. From germline, CDR1 is SGHTA and CDR2 FQGTGA. This CDR3 is built from 17 residues. CDR3 region: CASSLNRPGTQNNEQFF. CDR3 nucleotides: TGTGCCAGCAGCTTGAATCGGCCCGGGACACAGAACAATGAGCAGTTCTTC. Based on the CDR3 plus reference TRBV7-3 and TRBJ2-1, the full variable domain is GAGVSQTPSNKVTEKGKYVELRCDPISGHTALYWYRQSLGQGPEFLIYFQGTGAADDSGLPNDRFFAVRPEGSVSTLKIQRTERGDSAVYLCASSLNRPGTQNNEQFFGPGTRLTVL.

This chain uses TRBV5-4 with TRBJ2-3; 10 positions match TRBD1. The CDR3 has 14 residues. The germline gives CDR1 SGHNT, CDR2 YYREEE (reference sequence). After removal of 0 bases from V and 9 bases from J, the junction contained 4 bases not matched to a gene. The CDR3: CASSLADRGRTQYF. CDR3 DNA: TGTGCCAGCAGCTTGGCAGACAGGGGGCGGACGCAGTATTTT.